This is a list of T cell receptor beta chains from one sample in a study of OX40 agonist ivuxolimab in advanced cancers. Sequenced by immunoSEQ multiplex PCR; TCRdb stores in-frame clones only, minus some. This sample has about 62,000 clones, with around 92% found just once. The specimen was CD4+ or CD8+ T cells sorted from blood, collected in a trial of the OX40 agonist ivuxolimab. Receptors were obtained from an adult with an advanced solid tumor such as melanoma, head and neck, liver or kidney cancer. Both conserved end residues are part of each CDR3. Each record gives: V gene, D gene, clone size, J gene, CDR3 protein, CDR3 DNA. A D gene is named only where the DNA matches it firmly. Some rows have no size entry. The others give once, few or many, or a class for an expanded clone.

>TRBV4-1|TRBD2|.|TRBJ2-7
CASSSLAGGPYEQYF
TGCGCCAGCAGCTCGCTAGCGGGGGGCCCCTACGAGCAGTACTTC
>TRBV19|.|.|TRBJ2-7
CASSISTATYEQYF
TGTGCCAGTAGTATTAGTACCGCAACCTACGAGCAGTACTTC
>TRBV6-6|.|.|TRBJ2-2
CASSYYRNTGELFF
TGTGCCAGCAGTTACTACAGGAACACCGGGGAGCTGTTTTTT
>TRBV27|.|.|TRBJ2-7
CASSYRPESSYEQYF
TGTGCCAGCAGCTACCGCCCGGAGAGCTCCTACGAGCAGTACTTC
>TRBV7-3|TRBD2|.|TRBJ2-1
CASSSSGRDYNEQFF
TGTGCCAGCAGCTCCAGCGGGAGAGACTACAATGAGCAGTTCTTC
>TRBV7-9|.|.|TRBJ2-3
CASSPRRSRGASTDTQYF
TGTGCCAGCAGCCCGAGACGTAGTCGGGGGGCAAGCACAGATACGCAGTATTTT
>TRBV9|TRBD1|.|TRBJ2-5
CASNPTGIQETQYF
TGTGCCAGCAACCCGACAGGGATCCAAGAGACCCAGTACTTC
>TRBV5-6|.|.|TRBJ2-5
CASSLAANQETQYF
TGTGCCAGCAGCTTGGCCGCAAACCAAGAGACCCAGTACTTC
>TRBV27|.|.|TRBJ2-2
CASSSLPRVARTGELFF
TGTGCCAGCAGTTCCCTCCCTCGAGTAGCGCGCACCGGGGAGCTGTTTTTT
>TRBV6-5|.|.|TRBJ2-7
CASRGGSAYEQYF
TGTGCCAGCCGTGGGGGGTCTGCCTACGAGCAGTACTTC
>TRBV10-1|.|.|TRBJ2-7
CASSESFYRISYEQYF
TGCGCCAGCAGTGAGTCGTTTTACAGAATCTCCTACGAGCAGTACTTC
>TRBV28|.|.|TRBJ1-5
CASSPSGTVNQPQHF
TGTGCCAGCAGTCCCTCCGGGACGGTGAATCAGCCCCAGCATTTT
>TRBV5-1|.|.|TRBJ2-7
CASSQGTYSSYEQYF
TGCGCCAGCAGCCAGGGGACGTATAGCTCCTACGAGCAGTACTTC
>TRBV4-1|TRBD1|.|TRBJ2-1
CASSQGGQAGGVNEQFF
TGCGCCAGCAGCCAAGGAGGGCAGGCAGGGGGAGTCAATGAGCAGTTCTTC
>TRBV7-2|.|.|TRBJ2-1
CASSLGGHMYNEQFF
TGTGCCAGCAGCTTGGGTGGACACATGTACAATGAGCAGTTCTTC
>TRBV19|TRBD2|.|TRBJ2-1
CASSIGSGGYNEQFF
TGTGCCAGTAGTATAGGTAGCGGGGGCTACAATGAGCAGTTCTTC
>TRBV5-5|TRBD1|.|TRBJ1-1
CASSLGLGGNTEAFF
TGTGCCAGCAGCTTGGGTCTAGGGGGCAACACTGAAGCTTTCTTT
>TRBV27|TRBD2|.|TRBJ2-1
CASSPWTSGTYNEQFF
TGTGCCAGCAGTCCGTGGACTAGCGGAACCTACAATGAGCAGTTCTTC
>TRBV5-1|TRBD1|.|TRBJ1-4
CASSTPGTGMCEKLFF
TGCGCCAGCAGCACTCCCGGGACAGGGATGTGTGAAAAACTGTTTTTT
>TRBV27|.|.|TRBJ2-5
CASSLGGLQETQYF
TGTGCCAGCAGTTTAGGAGGATTACAAGAGACCCAGTACTTC
>TRBV7-9|.|.|TRBJ1-2
CASTVGGSIGYTF
TGTGCCAGCACCGTGGGAGGGAGTATAGGCTACACCTTC
>TRBV4-3|.|.|TRBJ1-6
CASSPSYNSPLHF
TGCGCCAGCAGCCCCTCCTATAATTCACCCCTCCACTTT
>TRBV6-1|TRBD2|.|TRBJ2-7
CASSEYRGSTYEQYF
TGTGCCAGCAGTGAATATCGCGGGAGCACCTACGAGCAGTACTTC
>TRBV7-6|.|.|TRBJ1-5
CASSSESGNQPQHF
TGTGCCAGCAGCTCGGAGTCCGGCAATCAGCCCCAGCATTTT
>TRBV27|TRBD2|.|TRBJ2-5
CASSPRLGLAGGKETQYF
TGTGCCAGCAGCCCTAGACTGGGACTAGCGGGGGGGAAAGAGACCCAGTACTTC
>TRBV15|.|.|TRBJ1-4
CATSRGGHGANEKLFF
TGTGCCACCAGCAGGGGGGGACACGGGGCTAATGAAAAACTGTTTTTT
>TRBV5-5|TRBD1|.|TRBJ2-7
CASSLDNGQAYEQYF
TGTGCCAGCAGCTTGGATAACGGACAGGCGTACGAGCAGTACTTC
>TRBV10-3|.|.|TRBJ1-3
CAISDWEQGNGNTIYF
TGTGCCATCAGTGACTGGGAACAGGGTAATGGAAACACCATATATTTT
>TRBV11-2|TRBD1|.|TRBJ2-7
CASSFGQGIAYEQYF
TGTGCCAGCAGCTTCGGACAGGGGATCGCGTACGAGCAGTACTTC
>TRBV11-2|TRBD2|.|TRBJ2-1
CASSLGTSGRYTNEQFF
TGTGCCAGCAGCTTAGGGACTAGCGGGAGATACACAAATGAGCAGTTCTTC
>TRBV9|.|.|TRBJ2-1
CASGSDNEQFF
TGTGCCAGCGGGTCGGATAATGAGCAGTTCTTC
>TRBV30|.|.|TRBJ2-1
CAWKGYNEQFF
TGTGCCTGGAAGGGGTACAATGAGCAGTTCTTC
>TRBV5-1|.|.|TRBJ1-2
CASSFLTNYGYTF
TGCGCCAGCAGCTTCCTGACCAACTATGGCTACACCTTC
>TRBV5-5|.|.|TRBJ2-3
CASSAVPGDTQYF
TGTGCCAGCAGTGCCGTCCCGGGAGATACGCAGTATTTT
>TRBV19|TRBD1|.|TRBJ2-7
CASSIGTGSYEQYF
TGTGCCAGTAGTATCGGGACAGGATCCTACGAGCAGTACTTC
>TRBV4-3|.|once|TRBJ1-5
CASSQVTGGNQPQHF
TGCGCCAGCAGCCAAGTAACAGGCGGCAATCAGCCCCAGCATTTT
>TRBV2|.|.|TRBJ2-3
CASSDRWLALGDTQYF
TGTGCCAGCAGTGATCGTTGGCTAGCGCTAGGGGATACGCAGTATTTT
>TRBV28|.|.|TRBJ1-1
CASSPDRLLGEAFF
TGTGCCAGCAGTCCCGACAGGTTACTTGGTGAAGCTTTCTTT
>TRBV4-1|.|.|TRBJ2-1
CASSQDQGYGNEQFF
TGCGCCAGCAGCCAAGATCAGGGGTACGGCAATGAGCAGTTCTTC
>TRBV7-8|TRBD1|.|TRBJ1-1
CASSRGQGKMNTEAFF
TGTGCCAGCAGCCGGGGACAGGGGAAGATGAACACTGAAGCTTTCTTT
>TRBV27|.|.|TRBJ2-5
CASSPTLVGPLQETQYF
TGTGCCAGCAGTCCTACACTAGTGGGGCCGTTACAAGAGACCCAGTACTTC
>TRBV29-1|.|.|TRBJ2-3
CSVLLSGSQYF
TGCAGCGTTCTGCTGTCAGGGTCCCAATATTTT
>TRBV4-3|TRBD2|.|TRBJ2-1
CASSQDKSGGSYNEQFF
TGCGCCAGCAGCCAAGATAAATCGGGGGGCTCCTACAATGAGCAGTTCTTC
>TRBV27|.|once|TRBJ1-1
CASSYPGDTEAFF
TGTGCCAGCTCTTACCCGGGGGACACTGAAGCTTTCTTT
>TRBV4-1|TRBD2|.|TRBJ2-7
CASSHKLAGAYEQYF
TGCGCCAGCAGCCACAAACTAGCGGGAGCCTACGAGCAGTACTTC
>TRBV7-9|TRBD1|.|TRBJ2-1
CASIAPGQGKLFGSEQFF
TGTGCCAGCATCGCACCGGGACAGGGGAAATTATTTGGTAGTGAGCAGTTCTTC
>TRBV10-1|TRBD1|.|TRBJ2-1
CAGDRVNEQFF
TGCGCCGGTGACAGGGTCAACGAGCAGTTCTTC
>TRBV6-5|TRBD2|.|TRBJ2-1
CASSYSAGERYNEQFF
TGTGCCAGCAGTTACTCGGCGGGAGAGAGATACAATGAGCAGTTCTTC
>TRBV7-9|TRBD1|.|TRBJ2-7
CASSSGGHEQYF
TGTGCCAGCAGCTCAGGGGGCCACGAGCAGTACTTC
>TRBV7-6|.|once|TRBJ2-5
CASSLETNQETQYF
TGTGCCAGCAGCTTAGAGACAAACCAAGAGACCCAGTACTTC
>TRBV29-1|.|.|TRBJ2-2
CSVEDQATGELFF
TGCAGCGTTGAAGATCAGGCCACCGGGGAGCTGTTTTTT
>TRBV19|TRBD1|.|TRBJ2-7
CASSISSGQGGDEQYF
TGTGCCAGTAGTATTTCTTCGGGACAGGGTGGCGACGAGCAGTACTTC
>TRBV2|.|.|TRBJ1-2
CASIDEGSYTF
TGTGCCAGCATTGATGAGGGTTCCTACACCTTC
>TRBV13|TRBD1|.|TRBJ1-1
CASSLGPGGTEAFF
TGTGCCAGCAGCTTAGGACCAGGGGGTACTGAAGCTTTCTTT
>TRBV4-1|.|.|TRBJ2-3
CASSQNRADTQYF
TGCGCCAGCAGCCAGAACAGGGCTGATACGCAGTATTTT
>TRBV4-1|.|.|TRBJ2-2
CASSHRVMSTGELFF
TGCGCCAGCAGCCACAGGGTTATGAGCACCGGGGAGCTGTTTTTT
>TRBV4-1|.|once|TRBJ2-3
CASSQGAASEGTDTQYF
TGCGCCAGCAGCCAAGGCGCGGCTAGCGAAGGCACAGATACGCAGTATTTT
>TRBV5-1|TRBD1|.|TRBJ1-1
CASSHQDRTLYSEAFF
TGCGCCAGCAGCCACCAGGACAGGACCCTTTACTCGGAAGCTTTCTTT